The present entry profiles one T cell receptor beta chain with its context. What antigen it recognizes has not been identified. There are no base qualities to consult, and no much larger clone falls within one base. The germline V gene encodes CDR1 SNHLY and CDR2 FYNNEI. CDR3 length: 12 amino acids, cysteine to phenylalanine. Of all the DNA, just the CDR3 is kept, 36 bases in frame from base 1. The junction carries 16 bases between V and J, which are trimmed by 4 bases and 12 bases respectively. This record comes from a study of T cell changes during pregnancy in multiple sclerosis (dated by TCRdb to the late 2010s). Describing the broader study: The study looked at changes in the T cell repertoire across pregnancy in women with multiple sclerosis.

To prepare the library, the immunoSEQ multiplex PCR assay was applied. This immuneACCESS table, as held by TCRdb, lists in-frame sequences with V and J called but not all clones. Of the missing ones, under half trace to an unresolved V gene in checked studies; the others have no known cause. The sample contains some 69,000 clones, around nine tenths of them found a single time. In total, the top ten clones hold approximately 2% of the sample. Recombination linked TRBV2 to TRBJ2-7; the D gene is possibly TRBD2, with 5 bases matching. The material was peripheral blood, obtained in the second trimester of pregnancy. This clonotype originated in a female donor in good health, enrolled as a control in a pregnancy study. In nucleotide form, the sequence is TGTGCCAGCAGTGCCAGCGGCGCTTGGGGGTACTTC. It translates to CASSASGAWGYF.